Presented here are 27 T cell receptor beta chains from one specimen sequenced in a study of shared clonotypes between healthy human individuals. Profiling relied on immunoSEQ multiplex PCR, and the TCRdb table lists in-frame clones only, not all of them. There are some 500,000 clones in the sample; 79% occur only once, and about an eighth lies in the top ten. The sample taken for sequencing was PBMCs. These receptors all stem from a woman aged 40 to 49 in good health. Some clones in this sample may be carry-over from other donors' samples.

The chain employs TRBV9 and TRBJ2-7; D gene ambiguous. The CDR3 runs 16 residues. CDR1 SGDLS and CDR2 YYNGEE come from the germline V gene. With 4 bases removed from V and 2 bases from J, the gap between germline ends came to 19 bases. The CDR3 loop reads CASSPDPYVPTYEQYF. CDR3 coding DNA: TGTGCCAGCAGCCCAGACCCGTACGTACCAACCTACGAGCAGTACTTC.

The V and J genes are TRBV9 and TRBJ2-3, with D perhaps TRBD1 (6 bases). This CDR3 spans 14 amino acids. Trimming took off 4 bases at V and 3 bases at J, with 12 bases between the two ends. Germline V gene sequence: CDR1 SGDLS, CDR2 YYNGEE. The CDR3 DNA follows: TGTGCCAGCAGCCCCCAGGGGTGGACAGATACGCAGTATTTT. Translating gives CASSPQGWTDTQYF. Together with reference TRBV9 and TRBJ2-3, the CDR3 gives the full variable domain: DSGVTQTPKHLITATGQRVTLRCSPRSGDLSVYWYQQSLDQGLQFLIQYYNGEERAKGNILERFSAQQFPDLHSELNLSSLELGDSALYFCASSPQGWTDTQYFGPGTRLTVL.

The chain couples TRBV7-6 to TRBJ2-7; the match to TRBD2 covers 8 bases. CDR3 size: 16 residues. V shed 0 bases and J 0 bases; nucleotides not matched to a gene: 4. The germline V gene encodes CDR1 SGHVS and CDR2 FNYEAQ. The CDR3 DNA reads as TGTGCCAGCAGCTTAGCGATCAGCGGGAGCTCCTACGAGCAGTACTTC. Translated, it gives CASSLAISGSSYEQYF. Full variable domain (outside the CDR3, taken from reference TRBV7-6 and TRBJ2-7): GAGVSQSPRYKVTKRGQDVALRCDPISGHVSLYWYRQALGQGPEFLTYFNYEAQQDKSGLPNDRFSAERPEGSISTLTIQRTEQRDSAMYRCASSLAISGSSYEQYFGPGTRLTVT.

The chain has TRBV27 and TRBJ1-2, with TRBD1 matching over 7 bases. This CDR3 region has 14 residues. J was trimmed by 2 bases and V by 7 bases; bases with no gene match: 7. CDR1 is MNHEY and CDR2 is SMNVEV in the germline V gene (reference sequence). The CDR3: CASTPRGMNYGYTF. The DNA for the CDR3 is TGTGCCAGCACCCCCAGGGGGATGAACTATGGCTACACCTTC.

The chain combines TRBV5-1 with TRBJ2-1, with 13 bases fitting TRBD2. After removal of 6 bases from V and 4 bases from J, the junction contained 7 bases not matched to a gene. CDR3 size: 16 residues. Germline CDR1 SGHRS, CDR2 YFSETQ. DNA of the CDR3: TGCGCCAGCATAAGGACTAGCGGGAGCCTTTACAATGAGCAGTTCTTC. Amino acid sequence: CASIRTSGSLYNEQFF.

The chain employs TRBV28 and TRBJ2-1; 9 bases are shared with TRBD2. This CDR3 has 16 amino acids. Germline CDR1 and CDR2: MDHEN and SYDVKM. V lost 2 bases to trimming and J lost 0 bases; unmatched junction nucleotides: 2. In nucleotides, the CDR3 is TGTGCCAGCAGTTTACGCGGGAGGGCCTCCTACAATGAGCAGTTCTTC. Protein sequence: CASSLRGRASYNEQFF.

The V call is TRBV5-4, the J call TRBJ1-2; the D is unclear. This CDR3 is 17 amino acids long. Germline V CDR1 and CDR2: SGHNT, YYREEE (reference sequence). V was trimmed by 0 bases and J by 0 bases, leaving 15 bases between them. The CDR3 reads CASSLGRGTTANYGYTF. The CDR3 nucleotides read TGTGCCAGCAGCTTGGGTCGAGGCACAACCGCTAACTATGGCTACACCTTC. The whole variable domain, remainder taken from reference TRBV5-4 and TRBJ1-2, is ETGVTQSPTHLIKTRGQQVTLRCSSQSGHNTVSWYQQALGQGPQFIFQYYREEENGRGNFPPRFSGLQFPNYSSELNVNALELDDSALYLCASSLGRGTTANYGYTFGSGTRLTVV.

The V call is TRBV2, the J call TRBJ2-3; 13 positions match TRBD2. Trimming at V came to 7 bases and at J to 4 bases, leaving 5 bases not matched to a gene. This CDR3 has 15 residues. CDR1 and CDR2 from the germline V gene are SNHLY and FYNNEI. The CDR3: CASKRLAGGPDTQYF. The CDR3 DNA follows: TGTGCCAGCAAGAGACTAGCGGGAGGACCAGATACGCAGTATTTT.

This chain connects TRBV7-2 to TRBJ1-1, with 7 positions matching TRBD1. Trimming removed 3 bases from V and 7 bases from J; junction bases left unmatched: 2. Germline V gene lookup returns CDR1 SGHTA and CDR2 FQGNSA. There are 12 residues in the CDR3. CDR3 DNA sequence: TGTGCCAGCAGCTTGACAGGGTTTGAAGCTTTCTTT. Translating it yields CASSLTGFEAFF.

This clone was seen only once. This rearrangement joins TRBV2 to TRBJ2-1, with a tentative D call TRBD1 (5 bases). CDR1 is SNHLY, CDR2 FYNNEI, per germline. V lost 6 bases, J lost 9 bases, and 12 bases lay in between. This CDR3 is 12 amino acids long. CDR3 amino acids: CASSYAGFEQFF. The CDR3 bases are TGTGCCAGCAGCTATGCAGGGTTTGAGCAGTTCTTC.

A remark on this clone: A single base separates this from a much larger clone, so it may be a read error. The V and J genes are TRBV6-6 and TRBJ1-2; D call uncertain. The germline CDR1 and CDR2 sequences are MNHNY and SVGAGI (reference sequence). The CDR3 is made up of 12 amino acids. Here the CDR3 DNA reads TGTGCCAGAAGTTACCCGGACCGGGGCTACACCTTC. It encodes CARSYPDRGYTF.

The CDR3 region is CASSLYRASTQYF. In DNA form, the CDR3 reads TGTGCCAGCAGCTTATATCGGGCAAGTACGCAGTATTTT. The V gene is TRBV11-2, the J gene TRBJ2-3, with no clear D. Trimming took 2 bases from V and 8 from J, leaving 11 bases between them. CDR1 SGHAT and CDR2 FQNNGV come from the germline V gene. This CDR3 is built from 13 residues.

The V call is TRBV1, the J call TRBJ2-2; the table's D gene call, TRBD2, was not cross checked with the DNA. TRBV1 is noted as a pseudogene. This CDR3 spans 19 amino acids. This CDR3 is CTSSQDPQREGRYTGELFF. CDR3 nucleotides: TGCACCAGCAGCCAAGATCCCCAGCGGGAGGGCCGGTACACCGGGGAGCTGTTTTTT.

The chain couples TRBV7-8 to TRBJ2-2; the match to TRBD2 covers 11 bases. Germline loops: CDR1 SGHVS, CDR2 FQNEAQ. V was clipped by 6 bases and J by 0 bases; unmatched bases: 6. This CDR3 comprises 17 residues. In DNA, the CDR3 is TGTGCCAGCAGGACCGGGACTAGCGGAACGAACACCGGGGAGCTGTTTTTT. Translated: CASRTGTSGTNTGELFF.

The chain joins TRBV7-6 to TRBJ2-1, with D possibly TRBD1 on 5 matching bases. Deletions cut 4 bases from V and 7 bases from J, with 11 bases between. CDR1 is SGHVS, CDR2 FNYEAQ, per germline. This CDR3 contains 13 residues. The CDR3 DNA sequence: TGTGCCAGCAGCTCTCAGACAGTGAATGAGCAGTTCTTC. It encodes CASSSQTVNEQFF.

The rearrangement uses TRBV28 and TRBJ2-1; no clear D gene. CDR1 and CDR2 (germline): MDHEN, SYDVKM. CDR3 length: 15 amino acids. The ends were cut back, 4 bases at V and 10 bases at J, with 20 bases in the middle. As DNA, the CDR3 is TGTGCCAGCAGTTCCACCTTGGATCCTACCAGGGAGCAGTTCTTC. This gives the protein CASSSTLDPTREQFF. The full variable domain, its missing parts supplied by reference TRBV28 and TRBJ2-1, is DVKVTQSSRYLVKRTGEKVFLECVQDMDHENMFWYRQDPGLGLRLIYFSYDVKMKEKGDIPEGYSVSREKKERFSLILESASTNQTSMYLCASSSTLDPTREQFFGPGTRLTVL.

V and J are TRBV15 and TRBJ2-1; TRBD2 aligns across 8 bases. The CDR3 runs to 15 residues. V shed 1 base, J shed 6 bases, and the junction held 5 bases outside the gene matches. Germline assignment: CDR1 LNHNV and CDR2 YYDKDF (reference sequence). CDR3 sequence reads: CATSRASGSFNEQFF. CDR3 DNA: TGTGCCACCAGCAGAGCAAGCGGGAGTTTCAATGAGCAGTTCTTC.

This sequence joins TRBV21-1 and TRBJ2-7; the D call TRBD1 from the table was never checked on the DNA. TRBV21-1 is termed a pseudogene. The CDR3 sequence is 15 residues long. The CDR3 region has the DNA TGTGCCAGCCCCTTGGTTCTTAGGGGGCCTTACGAGCAGTACTTC. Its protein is CASPLVLRGPYEQYF.

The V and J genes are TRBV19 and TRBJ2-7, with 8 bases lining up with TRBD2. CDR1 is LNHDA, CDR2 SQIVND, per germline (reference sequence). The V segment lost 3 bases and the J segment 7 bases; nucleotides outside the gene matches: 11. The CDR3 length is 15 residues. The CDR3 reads CASSIRGLGDGEQYF. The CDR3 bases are TGTGCCAGTAGTATTAGGGGACTAGGCGACGGGGAGCAGTACTTC.

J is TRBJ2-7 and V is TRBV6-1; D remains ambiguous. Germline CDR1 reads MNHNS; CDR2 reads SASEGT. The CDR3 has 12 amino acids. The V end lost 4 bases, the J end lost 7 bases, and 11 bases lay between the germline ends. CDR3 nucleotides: TGTGCCAGCAGTGTATGGGGTTCTGAGCAGTACTTC. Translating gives CASSVWGSEQYF.

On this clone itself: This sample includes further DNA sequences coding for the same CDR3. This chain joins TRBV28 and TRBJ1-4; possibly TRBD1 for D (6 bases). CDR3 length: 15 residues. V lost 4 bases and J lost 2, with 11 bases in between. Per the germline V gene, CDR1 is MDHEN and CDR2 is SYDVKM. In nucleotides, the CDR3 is TGTGCCAGCAGTTCAACAGGGTCGACTAATGAAAAACTGTTTTTT. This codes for CASSSTGSTNEKLFF.

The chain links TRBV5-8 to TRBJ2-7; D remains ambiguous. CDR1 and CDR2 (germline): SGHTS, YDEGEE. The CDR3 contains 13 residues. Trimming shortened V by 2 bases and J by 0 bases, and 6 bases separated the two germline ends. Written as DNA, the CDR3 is TGTGCCAGCAGCTTCAGGAGCTCCTACGAGCAGTACTTC. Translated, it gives CASSFRSSYEQYF.

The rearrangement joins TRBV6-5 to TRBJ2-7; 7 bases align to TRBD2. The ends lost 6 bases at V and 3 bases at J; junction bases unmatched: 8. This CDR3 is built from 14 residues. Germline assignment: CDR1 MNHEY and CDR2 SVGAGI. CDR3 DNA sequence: TGTGCCAGCAGCCCCGGGAGGAGAAACTACGAGCAGTACTTC. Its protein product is CASSPGRRNYEQYF.

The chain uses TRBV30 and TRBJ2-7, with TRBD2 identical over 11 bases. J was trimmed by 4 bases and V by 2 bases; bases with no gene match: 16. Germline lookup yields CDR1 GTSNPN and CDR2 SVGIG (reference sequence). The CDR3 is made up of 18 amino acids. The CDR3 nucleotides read TGTGCCTGGAGTATCCACCGGACTAGCGGGTCTTGGTATTACGAGCAGTACTTC. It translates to CAWSIHRTSGSWYYEQYF.

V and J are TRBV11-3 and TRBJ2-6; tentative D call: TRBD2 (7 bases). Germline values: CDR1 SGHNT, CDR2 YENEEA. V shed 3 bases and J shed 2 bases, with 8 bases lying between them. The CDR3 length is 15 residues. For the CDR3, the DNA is TGTGCCAGCAGCTTGGGGGGGCCTGGGGCCAACGTCCTGACTTTC. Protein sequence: CASSLGGPGANVLTF.

The CDR3 DNA follows: TGTGCCAGCAGTTTAAAGGGACAGGGCTACACCTTC. Protein product: CASSLKGQGYTF. The chain uses TRBV28 and TRBJ1-2; the match to TRBD1 covers 7 bases. V gave up 2 bases and J gave up 8 bases; unmatched junction bases: 2. Germline lookup yields CDR1 MDHEN and CDR2 SYDVKM. The CDR3 length is 12 residues.

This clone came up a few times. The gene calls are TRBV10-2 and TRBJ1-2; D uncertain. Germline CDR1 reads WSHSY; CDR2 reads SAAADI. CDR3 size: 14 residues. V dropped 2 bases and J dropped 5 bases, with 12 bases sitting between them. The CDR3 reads CASSEMTGKYGYTF. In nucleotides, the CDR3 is TGCGCCAGCAGTGAGATGACCGGAAAGTATGGCTACACCTTC.